Shown below are 20 T cell receptor beta chains from a single sample sequenced in a study of cytomegalovirus exposure and HLA in healthy donors. Researchers ran the PCR with 60 Vbeta and 13 Jbeta primers. Sequenced by immunoSEQ multiplex PCR; TCRdb stores in-frame clones only, minus some. The sample comprises 75,000 to 95,000 clones, over 75% of which are singletons, and around 15% rests with the top ten. The sequencing sample was made of PBMCs. Receptors were obtained from a human donor in good health.

This rearrangement joins TRBV7-2 to TRBJ2-2, with 14 bases matching TRBD2. This CDR3 is built from 15 residues. J was trimmed by 14 bases and V by 5 bases; bases with no gene match: 10. Germline V gene sequence: CDR1 SGHTA, CDR2 FQGNSA. As DNA, the CDR3 is TGTGCCAGCAGCGTCAAGAGGACTAGCGGGGGGTCCCTGTTTTTT. As protein: CASSVKRTSGGSLFF. Filled out from reference TRBV7-2 and TRBJ2-2, the complete variable domain reads GAGVSQSPSNKVTEKGKDVELRCDPISGHTALYWYRQSLGQGLEFLIYFQGNSAPDKSGLPSDRFSAERTGGSVSTLTIQRTQQEDSAVYLCASSVKRTSGGSLFFGEGSRLTVL.

J is TRBJ2-2 and V is TRBV5-6; 13 bases map to TRBD2. The CDR3 is made up of 16 amino acids. Germline V CDR1 and CDR2: SGHDT, YYEEEE. Trimming took 0 bases from V and 7 from J; bases not matched to a gene: 3. CDR3 protein: CASSLGLAGGIGELFF. CDR3 DNA sequence: TGTGCCAGCAGCTTGGGACTAGCGGGGGGTATCGGGGAGCTGTTTTTT.

V is TRBV9 and J is TRBJ1-3; D might be TRBD1 (5 bases). V was trimmed by 3 bases and J by 0 bases, leaving 22 bases between them. The CDR3 runs to 19 residues. The germline gives CDR1 SGDLS, CDR2 YYNGEE. DNA of the CDR3: TGTGCCAGCAGCGGGTTCCAAGGGCAAATAGGGGACTCTGGAAACACCATATATTTT. This codes for CASSGFQGQIGDSGNTIYF.

The V gene is TRBV18, the J gene TRBJ2-2, with 8 bases aligning to TRBD2. The trim removed 3 bases at V and 6 bases at J, leaving 6 bases unmatched. The CDR3 contains 15 residues. The V gene's germline CDR1 is KGHSH and CDR2 LQKENI. CDR3 nucleotides: TGTGCCAGCTCACCTCGCGGGGGGACCCCCGGGGAGCTGTTTTTT. Its translation is CASSPRGGTPGELFF.

The genes are TRBV5-1 and TRBJ2-7, with 12 positions matching TRBD2. The junction had 5 bases not matched to a gene; V was cut back by 4 bases and J by 0 bases. Germline V gene lookup returns CDR1 SGHRS and CDR2 YFSETQ. The CDR3 has 16 residues. Here the CDR3 DNA reads TGCGCCAGCAGCCCTGTGACTAGCGGGGGCTCCTACGAGCAGTACTTC. It codes for CASSPVTSGGSYEQYF.

This clone has more than one count but fewer than ten. The same CDR3 is also encoded by other DNA sequences in this sample. The chain is built from TRBV7-9 and TRBJ1-1; D call uncertain. V lost 3 bases, J lost 0 bases, and 5 bases lay in between. This CDR3 region has 13 residues. Germline assignment: CDR1 SEHNR and CDR2 FQNEAQ (reference sequence). CDR3 amino acids: CASSLALNTEAFF. CDR3 bases: TGTGCCAGCAGCTTGGCTTTGAACACTGAAGCTTTCTTT. The complete variable domain, with remaining parts taken from reference TRBV7-9 and TRBJ1-1, reads DTGVSQNPRHKITKRGQNVTFRCDPISEHNRLYWYRQTLGQGPEFLTYFQNEAQLEKSRLLSDRFSAERPKGSFSTLEIQRTEQGDSAMYLCASSLALNTEAFFGQGTRLTVV.

This CDR3 is CASSQVIQGFSTNEKLFF. The CDR3 DNA sequence: TGCGCCAGCAGCCAAGTCATACAGGGCTTCTCGACTAATGAAAAACTGTTTTTT. The chain employs TRBV4-1 and TRBJ1-4; possibly TRBD1 for D (6 bases). Trimming stripped 1 base from V and 2 bases from J, with 17 bases between. The length of the CDR3 is 18 residues. Germline V CDR1 and CDR2: MGHRA, YSYEKL.

The rearrangement joins TRBV16 to TRBJ2-5; D is unresolved. Germline V gene lookup returns CDR1 KGHSY and CDR2 FQNENV. The CDR3 is 12 residues long. V was clipped by 0 bases and J by 5 bases, with 4 bases between them. CDR3 sequence reads: CASSQSGETQYF. DNA of the CDR3: TGTGCCAGCAGCCAATCGGGCGAGACCCAGTACTTC.

This clone was picked up one time. The V call is TRBV6-4, the J call TRBJ1-2; 7 nucleotides match TRBD1. This CDR3 has 14 residues. Germline V gene lookup returns CDR1 MRHNA and CDR2 SNTAGT. The V gene end was trimmed by 6 bases and the J gene end by 4 bases; junction bases not matched to a gene: 8. This chain's CDR3 is CASSPTPGGYGYTF. Written as DNA, the CDR3 is TGTGCCAGCAGCCCCACTCCAGGGGGCTATGGCTACACCTTC.

This chain joins TRBV6-1 and TRBJ1-2; no clear D gene. In germline, CDR1 is MNHNS, CDR2 SASEGT. With 8 bases removed from V and 2 bases from J, the gap between germline ends came to 18 bases. This CDR3 comprises 15 residues. CDR3 sequence (DNA): TGTGCCAGCTCGTTAAACCGACGGGAGAACTATGGCTACACCTTC. It codes for CASSLNRRENYGYTF.

The chain links TRBV5-6 to TRBJ1-4; 7 nucleotides match TRBD1. CDR3 length: 17 amino acids. Germline values: CDR1 SGHDT, CDR2 YYEEEE. V shed 0 bases, J shed 8 bases, and the junction held 13 bases outside the gene matches. The chain's CDR3 is CASSLGPPRQGGEKLFF. CDR3 sequence (DNA): TGTGCCAGCAGCTTGGGGCCCCCGAGACAGGGCGGAGAAAAACTGTTTTTT.

This clone was found a few times. V and J are TRBV6-5 and TRBJ2-2; 9 bases match TRBD1. Germline V gene data show CDR1 as MNHEY and CDR2 as SVGAGI. With 10 bases clipped from V and 8 bases from J, the junction kept 8 bases outside the gene matches. CDR3 size: 13 residues. CDR3 nucleotide sequence: TGTGCCATATGGGACAGGGCATCAGGGGAGCTGTTTTTT. This translates into CAIWDRASGELFF.

This chain joins TRBV2 and TRBJ1-4, with a weak D call TRBD1 (6 bases). Trimming shortened V by 6 bases and J by 0 bases, and 11 bases separated the two germline ends. Germline CDR1 is SNHLY and CDR2 is FYNNEI. This CDR3 has 15 residues. The CDR3 DNA reads TGTGCCAGCAGACTTCCAGGGGCAACTAATGAAAAACTGTTTTTT. Translating gives CASRLPGATNEKLFF.

This sequence joins TRBV2 and TRBJ1-5; 8 bases map to TRBD1. This CDR3 comprises 15 residues. V was clipped by 6 bases and J by 6 bases; unmatched bases: 10. Germline CDR1 and CDR2: SNHLY and FYNNEI. CDR3 residues: CASSAYRQGTQPQHF. The CDR3 DNA reads as TGTGCCAGCAGCGCTTACAGACAGGGGACTCAGCCCCAGCATTTT.

The chain combines TRBV13 with TRBJ2-7; 10 positions agree with TRBD1. The trim removed 4 bases at V and 3 bases at J, leaving 6 bases unmatched. Per germline, CDR1 PRHDT and CDR2 FYEKMQ (reference sequence). This CDR3 has 15 amino acids. The CDR3 is CASSSRDRGDYEQYF. DNA for the CDR3: TGTGCCAGCAGCTCCCGGGACAGGGGTGACTACGAGCAGTACTTC.

This clone has more than one count but fewer than ten. The chain combines TRBV5-6 with TRBJ1-1; 9 bases fit TRBD1. Germline trimming cut 5 bases from V and 7 bases from J; bases unmatched to any gene: 6. The CDR3 consists of 13 residues. The germline V gene encodes CDR1 SGHDT and CDR2 YYEEEE. The CDR3 region is CASRRVGQGEAFF. The CDR3, as DNA: TGTGCCAGCAGGAGGGTGGGACAGGGTGAAGCTTTCTTT.

The chain couples TRBV29-1 to TRBJ2-1; 7 nucleotides align to TRBD2. CDR3 length equals 14 residues. V lost 0 bases and J lost 4; bases outside the gene matches: 3. Germline CDR1 and CDR2: SQVTM and ANQGSEA. The CDR3 nucleotides read TGCAGCGTTGAAGATAAGCGGGGTTACAATGAGCAGTTCTTC. Its translation: CSVEDKRGYNEQFF.

The table lists this clone with a few counts. The V gene is TRBV5-1, the J gene TRBJ2-7; 8 nucleotides line up with TRBD1. V was pared by 0 bases and J by 0 bases, with 5 bases of the junction left unmatched. CDR3 size: 16 residues. From germline, CDR1 is SGHRS and CDR2 YFSETQ. CDR3 nucleotide sequence: TGCGCCAGCAGCTTGGGTTCCACAGGGGGCTCCTACGAGCAGTACTTC. Protein: CASSLGSTGGSYEQYF.

The chain links TRBV7-2 to TRBJ2-7; unclear D gene. Trimming stripped 4 bases from V and 1 base from J, with 11 bases between. CDR1 and CDR2 (germline): SGHTA, FQGNSA. The CDR3 length is 14 residues. This CDR3 is CASSSDTASYEQYF. Written as DNA, the CDR3 is TGTGCCAGCAGCTCCGACACGGCTTCCTACGAGCAGTACTTC.

The genes are TRBV9 and TRBJ2-7, with D possibly being TRBD2 (5 bases). This CDR3 contains 15 residues. Trimming took off 0 bases at V and 2 bases at J, with 12 bases between the two ends. CDR1 is SGDLS, CDR2 YYNGEE, per germline. The CDR3 DNA reads as TGTGCCAGCAGCGTAGGGCCCGAGGGCACCTACGAGCAGTACTTC. Its translation: CASSVGPEGTYEQYF.